This T cell receptor (beta chain) appears in the sequencing data of a study of blood T cell repertoires in COVID-19. Study-wide background: Sources were T cells, B-cell-depleted T cells, or PBMCs; the material itself was cDNA or gDNA.

TCRdb's table, derived via immunoSEQ multiplex PCR, lists solely in-frame clones and lacks some. The data show about 170,000 clones, with about 87% seen just once and less than 3% held by the top ten. CDR1 is ENHRY and CDR2 is SYGVKD in the germline V gene. Trimming at V came to 10 bases and at J to 7 bases, leaving 4 bases not matched to a gene. CDR3 size: 13 residues. The sequencing sample was made of peripheral blood. The chain recombines TRBV10-3 with TRBJ1-6, with TRBD1 matching over 10 bases. This TCR came from a woman older than 75 with COVID-19, enrolled during active disease. The CDR3 reads CATEGQGNSPLHF. CDR3 nucleotide sequence: TGTGCCACTGAGGGACAGGGGAATTCACCCCTCCACTTT.